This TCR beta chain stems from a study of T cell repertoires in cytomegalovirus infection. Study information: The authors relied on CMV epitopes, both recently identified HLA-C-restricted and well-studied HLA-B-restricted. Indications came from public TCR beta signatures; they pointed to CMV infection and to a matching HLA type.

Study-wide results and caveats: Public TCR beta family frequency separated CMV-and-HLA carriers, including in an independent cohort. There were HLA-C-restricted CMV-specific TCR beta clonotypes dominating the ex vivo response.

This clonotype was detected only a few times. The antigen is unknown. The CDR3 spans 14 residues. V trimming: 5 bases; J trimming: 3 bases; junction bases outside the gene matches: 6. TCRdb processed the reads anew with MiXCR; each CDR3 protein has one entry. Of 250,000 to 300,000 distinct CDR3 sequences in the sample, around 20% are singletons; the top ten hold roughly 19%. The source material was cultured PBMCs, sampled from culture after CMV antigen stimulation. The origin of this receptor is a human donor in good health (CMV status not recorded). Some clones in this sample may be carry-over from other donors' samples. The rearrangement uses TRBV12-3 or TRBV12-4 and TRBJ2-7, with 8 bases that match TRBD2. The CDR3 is CASSPSGLVYEQYF. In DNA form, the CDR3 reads TGTGCCAGCAGTCCATCGGGACTAGTCTACGAGCAGTACTTC.